These T cell receptor beta chains were read from a single sample in a study of cytomegalovirus exposure and HLA in healthy donors. Clones were sequenced by immunoSEQ multiplex PCR, and TCRdb holds only the in-frame ones, with some missing. The profile shows some 130,000 clones, around 80% of them singletons. The sequenced material came from PBMCs. The receptors derive from a man aged 30-40 years in good health. Each CDR3 is given with its conserved first and last residue. The D gene is left open where the match is weak. Clone size is given for some rows only: seen once, a few or many times, or a class if the clone is expanded.

J gene: TRBJ1-1; clone size: .; D gene: TRBD1; V gene: TRBV18; CDR3 protein: CASSLADRENTEAFF; CDR3 DNA: TGTGCCAGCTCACTCGCGGACAGGGAGAACACTGAAGCTTTCTTT
J gene: TRBJ1-2; clone size: .; D gene: .; V gene: TRBV6-1; CDR3 protein: CASSVGRGRSYGYTF; CDR3 DNA: TGTGCCAGCAGTGTAGGGCGGGGTAGGAGCTATGGCTACACCTTC
J gene: TRBJ2-1; clone size: .; D gene: .; V gene: TRBV11-3; CDR3 protein: CASSRDLREQFF; CDR3 DNA: TGTGCCAGCAGTCGGGACTTGCGGGAGCAGTTCTTC
J gene: TRBJ2-3; clone size: .; D gene: .; V gene: TRBV11-3; CDR3 protein: CASSSTLYTQYF; CDR3 DNA: TGTGCCAGCAGTTCCACCCTATATACGCAGTATTTT
J gene: TRBJ2-3; clone size: .; D gene: TRBD2; V gene: TRBV27; CDR3 protein: CASSFLLAGGPDTQYF; CDR3 DNA: TGTGCCAGCAGTTTCCTACTAGCGGGAGGCCCAGATACGCAGTATTTT
J gene: TRBJ2-3; clone size: .; D gene: TRBD2; V gene: TRBV2; CDR3 protein: CASSEETGTSGSRDTQYF; CDR3 DNA: TGTGCCAGCAGTGAAGAAACAGGGACTAGCGGGAGTCGGGATACGCAGTATTTT
J gene: TRBJ1-4; clone size: .; D gene: .; V gene: TRBV5-1; CDR3 protein: CASSPGVNEKLFF; CDR3 DNA: TGCGCCAGCAGTCCAGGGGTTAATGAAAAACTGTTTTTT
J gene: TRBJ2-5; clone size: .; D gene: TRBD2; V gene: TRBV18; CDR3 protein: CASSRGTSGIGETQYF; CDR3 DNA: TGTGCCAGCTCCAGGGGGACTAGCGGGATAGGAGAGACCCAGTACTTC
J gene: TRBJ2-2; clone size: .; D gene: TRBD1; V gene: TRBV7-2; CDR3 protein: CASSRQGLTGELFF; CDR3 DNA: TGTGCCAGCAGCCGACAGGGATTGACCGGGGAGCTGTTTTTT
J gene: TRBJ2-5; clone size: .; D gene: TRBD2; V gene: TRBV5-1; CDR3 protein: CASSSKPGLEETQYF; CDR3 DNA: TGCGCCAGCAGCTCTAAACCCGGACTAGAAGAGACCCAGTACTTC
J gene: TRBJ1-1; clone size: .; D gene: .; V gene: TRBV7-9; CDR3 protein: CASRKEGNTEAFF; CDR3 DNA: TGTGCCAGCAGGAAGGAGGGGAACACTGAAGCTTTCTTT
J gene: TRBJ2-1; clone size: .; D gene: TRBD2; V gene: TRBV7-3; CDR3 protein: CASSHSSRTSGSNEQFF; CDR3 DNA: TGTGCCAGCAGCCACTCCTCCCGGACTAGCGGGAGTAATGAGCAGTTCTTC
J gene: TRBJ2-5; clone size: .; D gene: .; V gene: TRBV9; CDR3 protein: CASSGAQAEQYF; CDR3 DNA: TGTGCCAGCAGCGGGGCACAGGCGGAGCAGTACTTC
J gene: TRBJ1-5; clone size: .; D gene: .; V gene: TRBV7-2; CDR3 protein: CASSLFRVPDQPQHF; CDR3 DNA: TGTGCCAGCAGCTTATTCCGGGTTCCAGATCAGCCCCAGCATTTT
J gene: TRBJ2-3; clone size: few; D gene: .; V gene: TRBV4-2; CDR3 protein: CASSQDRGGRTQYF; CDR3 DNA: TGTGCCAGCAGCCAAGACCGTGGGGGCCGAACGCAGTATTTT
J gene: TRBJ2-3; clone size: .; D gene: TRBD1; V gene: TRBV28; CDR3 protein: CASSSRGQERHTDTQYF; CDR3 DNA: TGTGCCAGCAGTTCTCGGGGACAGGAGAGGCACACAGATACGCAGTATTTT
J gene: TRBJ1-5; clone size: .; D gene: .; V gene: TRBV11-2; CDR3 protein: CASSLDGRQPQHF; CDR3 DNA: TGTGCCAGCAGCTTAGATGGGCGTCAGCCCCAGCATTTT
J gene: TRBJ2-1; clone size: .; D gene: .; V gene: TRBV4-1; CDR3 protein: CASRSYNEQFF; CDR3 DNA: TGCGCCAGCCGGTCCTACAATGAGCAGTTCTTC
J gene: TRBJ2-5; clone size: few; D gene: .; V gene: TRBV14; CDR3 protein: CASSQVALRETQYF; CDR3 DNA: TGTGCCAGCAGCCAAGTAGCCTTGCGTGAGACCCAGTACTTC
J gene: TRBJ1-2; clone size: few; D gene: TRBD1; V gene: TRBV19; CDR3 protein: CASSARRTGGLYGYTF; CDR3 DNA: TGTGCCAGTAGTGCCCGGAGGACAGGGGGCCTCTATGGCTACACCTTC
J gene: TRBJ2-1; clone size: once; D gene: TRBD2; V gene: TRBV7-9; CDR3 protein: CASSTVAGGGNEQFF; CDR3 DNA: TGTGCCAGCAGCACGGTAGCGGGAGGTGGGAATGAGCAGTTCTTC
J gene: TRBJ2-7; clone size: once; D gene: TRBD1; V gene: TRBV18; CDR3 protein: CASSPPGQGGEQYF; CDR3 DNA: TGTGCCAGCTCACCACCCGGACAGGGGGGGGAGCAGTACTTC
J gene: TRBJ2-3; clone size: few; D gene: .; V gene: TRBV13; CDR3 protein: CASSLLDTQYF; CDR3 DNA: TGTGCCAGCAGCTTACTAGATACGCAGTATTTT
J gene: TRBJ1-2; clone size: few; D gene: TRBD1; V gene: TRBV28; CDR3 protein: CASSTGDNYGYTF; CDR3 DNA: TGTGCCAGCAGTACAGGGGATAACTATGGCTACACCTTC
J gene: TRBJ2-7; clone size: .; D gene: TRBD1; V gene: TRBV7-9; CDR3 protein: CSSSFTPGQGFVVEQYF; CDR3 DNA: TGTTCCAGCAGCTTTACCCCGGGACAGGGGTTTGTGGTCGAGCAGTACTTC
J gene: TRBJ2-6; clone size: .; D gene: .; V gene: TRBV5-1; CDR3 protein: CASSLTGTGANVLTF; CDR3 DNA: TGCGCCAGCAGCTTAACAGGGACTGGGGCCAACGTCCTGACTTTC
J gene: TRBJ2-5; clone size: .; D gene: TRBD2; V gene: TRBV7-9; CDR3 protein: CASSTLAVQETQYF; CDR3 DNA: TGTGCCAGCAGCACACTAGCGGTCCAAGAGACCCAGTACTTC
J gene: TRBJ1-2; clone size: .; D gene: .; V gene: TRBV27; CDR3 protein: CASSRDARRGGYGYTF; CDR3 DNA: TGTGCCAGCAGTCGGGACGCAAGGAGGGGTGGCTATGGCTACACCTTC
J gene: TRBJ1-1; clone size: .; D gene: TRBD1; V gene: TRBV30; CDR3 protein: CAWSITGDTEAFF; CDR3 DNA: TGTGCCTGGAGTATAACAGGGGACACTGAAGCTTTCTTT
J gene: TRBJ2-3; clone size: .; D gene: .; V gene: TRBV19; CDR3 protein: CASSMREWSTDTQYF; CDR3 DNA: TGTGCCAGTAGTATGAGGGAGTGGAGCACAGATACGCAGTATTTT
J gene: TRBJ1-5; clone size: few; D gene: .; V gene: TRBV13; CDR3 protein: CASSRRQVPNQPQHF; CDR3 DNA: TGTGCCAGCAGCCGCAGACAGGTCCCCAATCAGCCCCAGCATTTT
J gene: TRBJ2-2; clone size: .; D gene: .; V gene: TRBV27; CDR3 protein: CASSLDQRAGELFF; CDR3 DNA: TGTGCCAGCAGTTTAGATCAGCGGGCCGGGGAGCTGTTTTTT
J gene: TRBJ2-3; clone size: .; D gene: TRBD2; V gene: TRBV19; CDR3 protein: CASSLSTSVTDTQYF; CDR3 DNA: TGTGCCAGTAGTCTCTCGACTAGCGTCACAGATACGCAGTATTTT
J gene: TRBJ1-1; clone size: .; D gene: .; V gene: TRBV6-1; CDR3 protein: CASRQDLNTEAFF; CDR3 DNA: TGTGCCAGTCGACAGGACCTGAACACTGAAGCTTTCTTT
J gene: TRBJ2-1; clone size: .; D gene: TRBD2; V gene: TRBV10-3; CDR3 protein: CAISEAGAPRLFF; CDR3 DNA: TGTGCCATCAGTGAAGCGGGGGCCCCCCGATTGTTCTTC
J gene: TRBJ2-7; clone size: .; D gene: .; V gene: TRBV2; CDR3 protein: CAGSKGVFHEQYF; CDR3 DNA: TGTGCGGGTTCAAAGGGGGTCTTCCACGAGCAGTACTTC
J gene: TRBJ1-1; clone size: .; D gene: .; V gene: TRBV7-3; CDR3 protein: CASSLSPGSTEAFF; CDR3 DNA: TGTGCCAGCAGCTTAAGTCCGGGATCAACTGAAGCTTTCTTT
J gene: TRBJ2-5; clone size: once; D gene: TRBD2; V gene: TRBV5-6; CDR3 protein: CASSSLASGGETQYF; CDR3 DNA: TGTGCCAGCAGCTCCCTAGCGTCGGGGGGGGAGACCCAGTACTTC
J gene: TRBJ1-2; clone size: .; D gene: .; V gene: TRBV6-1; CDR3 protein: CASSDSAGYGYTF; CDR3 DNA: TGTGCCAGCAGTGATTCGGCAGGTTATGGCTACACCTTC
J gene: TRBJ2-2; clone size: .; D gene: TRBD1; V gene: TRBV7-3; CDR3 protein: CASSPDRAGTGELFF; CDR3 DNA: TGTGCCAGCAGCCCCGACAGGGCGGGCACCGGGGAGCTGTTTTTT